This TCR beta chain was observed in a study of blood T cell repertoires in COVID-19. Libraries were prepared by immunoSEQ multiplex PCR; TCRdb keeps only in-frame clonotypes and omits some of them. Found here are 150,000 to 200,000 clones, around 85% of them singletons; the top ten hold around 9.9%. Germline lookup yields CDR1 LGHNA and CDR2 YNFKEQ. V lost 4 bases, J lost 4 bases, and 7 bases stayed unmatched. This CDR3 has 15 residues. Seattle-derived patients entered the study during active infection and were followed longitudinally. The specimen sequenced was peripheral blood. This chain joins TRBV4-2 and TRBJ1-5, with TRBD1 identical over 7 bases. This TCR derives from an older woman with COVID-19, enrolled during active disease. CDR3 sequence reads: CASSRTGERNQPQHF. The CDR3, as DNA: TGTGCCAGCAGCCGAACAGGGGAGAGGAATCAGCCCCAGCATTTT.